A single TCR beta chain is shown here with its context. Germline V CDR1 and CDR2: LNHDA, SQIVND (reference sequence). The CDR3 has 11 residues. With 4 bases removed from V and 5 bases from J, the gap between germline ends came to 6 bases. This entry belongs to a study of CD8 T cells in Susac syndrome. Random hexamers served to reverse transcribe roughly 0.45 to 1 ug RNA. Using its own MiXCR run on the immunoSEQ multiplex PCR reads, TCRdb lists one record per CDR3 protein. The profile shows 200,000 to 250,000 distinct CDR3 sequences, around 95% of them singletons. V and J are TRBV19 and TRBJ2-7; D is uncertain. The TCR originated in a human donor with multiple sclerosis. The sequenced sample was CD4+ T cells from PBMCs. The CDR3 sequence is CASSSVDEQYF. CDR3 DNA sequence: TGTGCCAGTAGTAGTGTCGACGAGCAGTACTTC.